This T cell receptor (beta chain) was captured by sequencing in a study of OX40 agonist ivuxolimab in advanced cancers. Sequencing used immunoSEQ multiplex PCR; TCRdb keeps in-frame clones, though not all of them. The sample lists fewer than 60,000 clones; around nine tenths were seen once. Concerning this clone itself: Its antigen remains unknown.

The CDR3 contains 14 residues. CDR1 and CDR2 from the germline V gene are MNHNS and SASEGT. Trimming removed 7 bases from V and 3 bases from J, with 12 bases in between. Study-wide findings and caveats: In the expanded peripheral T cells, antigen specificity was never determined.

The material sequenced was CD4+ or CD8+ T cells sorted from blood, taken in a trial of the OX40 agonist ivuxolimab. The V call is TRBV6-1, the J call TRBJ2-2; D is perhaps TRBD1 or TRBD2 (5 bases each). The sequence was collected from an adult with an advanced solid tumor such as melanoma, head and neck, liver or kidney cancer. Here the CDR3 DNA reads TGTGCCAGCACCTCAGAGGGGTACACCGGGGAGCTGTTTTTT. As protein: CASTSEGYTGELFF.